Presented here are 31 T cell receptor beta chains from one specimen sequenced in a study of immune cell composition in non-small cell lung cancer. The repertoire was sequenced with immunoSEQ multiplex PCR; TCRdb's copy has only in-frame clones and lacks some. The data show 15,000 or so clones, under 75% seen once. Sequenced material: lung tumor tissue. The source is a human donor with non-small cell lung cancer.

J is TRBJ2-7 and V is TRBV11-2; no clear D gene. The germline V gene encodes CDR1 SGHAT and CDR2 FQNNGV. Trimming cost V 0 bases and J 10 bases, with 13 bases left between them. The CDR3 has 13 residues. Here the CDR3 DNA reads TGTGCCAGCAGCTTAGATAGATCGAACAGACAGTACTTC. Amino acid sequence: CASSLDRSNRQYF.

The chain employs TRBV11-2 and TRBJ2-5; D is perhaps TRBD1 (6 bases). Germline V gene lookup returns CDR1 SGHAT and CDR2 FQNNGV. V was clipped by 5 bases and J by 2 bases, with 15 bases between them. The CDR3 covers 15 residues. The CDR3 reads CASSTRTVEQETQYF. CDR3 bases: TGTGCCAGCAGCACAAGGACAGTAGAGCAAGAGACCCAGTACTTC.

This clone was seen only a few times. This sequence joins TRBV18 and TRBJ1-3; D might be TRBD1 (5 bases). Per germline, CDR1 KGHSH and CDR2 LQKENI. The CDR3 consists of 16 residues. V was clipped by 4 bases and J by 4 bases, with 17 bases between them. The CDR3, as DNA: TGTGCCAGCTCACGTTCCCGGGGGTTGGAAGGAAACACCATATATTTT. Its translation: CASSRSRGLEGNTIYF.

The chain couples TRBV6-6 to TRBJ1-1, with 9 bases identical to TRBD1. Losses at the gene ends were 7 bases for V and 0 bases for J; bases not matched to a gene: 9. Germline V gene data show CDR1 as MNHNY and CDR2 as SVGAGI (reference sequence). This CDR3 is built from 16 residues. The CDR3 region is CASTAPRTGVNTEAFF. The CDR3 DNA reads TGTGCCAGCACCGCGCCCCGGACAGGGGTGAACACTGAAGCTTTCTTT.

The chain combines TRBV7-2 with TRBJ1-2; D ambiguous. CDR3 size: 14 residues. CDR1 and CDR2 from the germline V gene are SGHTA and FQGNSA. Deletions cut 1 base from V and 5 bases from J, with 11 bases between. The DNA of the CDR3 is TGTGCCAGCAGCTTAGGGGTCGGGGTGTATGGCTACACCTTC. This gives the protein CASSLGVGVYGYTF.

This chain uses TRBV7-9 with TRBJ2-1, with 9 bases fitting TRBD2. CDR3 length: 14 residues. Germline values: CDR1 SEHNR, CDR2 FQNEAQ (reference sequence). J gave up 6 bases and V 11 bases, and 11 bases lay outside the gene matches. The CDR3 here is CAGTVAGAPNEQFF. CDR3 nucleotide sequence: TGTGCCGGCACGGTAGCGGGGGCCCCCAATGAGCAGTTCTTC.

This clone was counted a few times. The CDR3 sequence is CATSSGPTLISYEQYF. The CDR3 DNA reads as TGTGCCACCAGCAGTGGCCCGACACTTATCTCCTACGAGCAGTACTTC. The chain joins TRBV15 to TRBJ2-7; D remains ambiguous. The germline V and J ends were trimmed by 3 bases and 0 bases, with 15 bases remaining between them. Germline V CDR1 and CDR2: LNHNV, YYDKDF (reference sequence). The CDR3 totals 16 residues. The full variable domain, rest sourced from reference TRBV15 and TRBJ2-7, is DAMVIQNPRYQVTQFGKPVTLSCSQTLNHNVMYWYQQKSSQAPKLLFHYYDKDFNNEADTPDNFQSRRPNTSFCFLDIRSPGLGDTAMYLCATSSGPTLISYEQYFGPGTRLTVT.

The chain recombines TRBV18 with TRBJ2-5; D might be TRBD1 (5 bases). Judging by the DNA end, TRBJ2-7 fits better; the J call may be wrong. This CDR3 spans 12 amino acids. Germline V gives CDR1 KGHSH, CDR2 LQKENI. The CDR3 spells CASSPDSYEQYF. For the CDR3, the DNA is TGTGCCAGCTCGCCTGACAGCTACGAGCAGTACTTC.

The rearrangement links TRBV7-3 to TRBJ2-3, with 7 bases that match TRBD2. There are 16 residues in the CDR3. The junction had 6 bases not matched to a gene; V was cut back by 3 bases and J by 0 bases. CDR1 is SGHTA, CDR2 FQGTGA, per germline. CDR3 region: CASSFGAGSSTDTQYF. Written as DNA, the CDR3 is TGTGCCAGCAGCTTCGGAGCGGGGTCTAGCACAGATACGCAGTATTTT.

The chain employs TRBV10-3 and TRBJ1-1, with 12 bases identical to TRBD1. CDR1 and CDR2 from the germline V gene are ENHRY and SYGVKD. This CDR3 region has 15 residues. Trimming at V came to 7 bases and at J to 0 bases, leaving 3 bases not matched to a gene. CDR3 sequence: CAIMGTGGMNTEAFF. The DNA of the CDR3 is TGTGCCATCATGGGGACAGGGGGCATGAACACTGAAGCTTTCTTT.

This chain connects TRBV7-2 to TRBJ2-7, with 9 positions matching TRBD2. CDR1 is SGHTA, CDR2 FQGNSA, per germline. There are 14 residues in the CDR3. V was clipped by 3 bases and J by 9 bases; unmatched bases: 9. CDR3 bases: TGTGCCAGCAGCTTCCAGCGGGGGGCGGAAGTGCAGTACTTC. Its translation: CASSFQRGAEVQYF.

By proportion, this clone is large. This chain links TRBV9 with TRBJ1-6, with no clear D. The CDR3 has 12 amino acids. Trimming left V 3 bases short and J 5 bases short, with 3 bases between. Germline V gene data show CDR1 as SGDLS and CDR2 as YYNGEE. The chain's CDR3 is CASSADNSPLHF. Here the CDR3 DNA reads TGTGCCAGCAGCGCGGATAATTCACCCCTCCACTTT.

This clone was counted between two and nine times. The chain recombines TRBV5-4 with TRBJ1-3, with unresolved D. The CDR3 consists of 12 residues. The V end was cut by 10 bases, the J end by 1 base, with 9 bases between. Germline V lookup: CDR1 SGHNT, CDR2 YYREEE (reference sequence). CDR3 amino acids: CAGRGSGNTIYF. In DNA, the CDR3 is TGTGCCGGCCGGGGATCTGGAAACACCATATATTTT.

The V and J genes are TRBV16 and TRBJ1-6; a weak D match, TRBD1 (5 bases). Germline lookup yields CDR1 KGHSY and CDR2 FQNENV. The CDR3 length is 18 residues. V shed 0 bases and J shed 4 bases, with 16 bases lying between them. CDR3 nucleotides: TGTGCCAGCAGCCAATCCTTCGCAGGACACCTTTATAATTCACCCCTCCACTTT. This codes for CASSQSFAGHLYNSPLHF.

This sequence joins TRBV9 and TRBJ2-1, with TRBD1 matching over 10 bases. CDR1 is SGDLS and CDR2 is YYNGEE in the germline V gene. J gave up 8 bases and V 3 bases, and 8 bases lay outside the gene matches. The CDR3 is 15 amino acids. CDR3 residues: CASSDWDRGGDEQFF. DNA for the CDR3: TGTGCCAGCAGCGACTGGGACAGGGGCGGGGATGAGCAGTTCTTC.

The chain employs TRBV7-3 and TRBJ2-7, with TRBD1 identical over 7 bases. CDR3 length equals 15 residues. CDR1 and CDR2 from the germline V gene are SGHTA and FQGTGA. Trimming at V came to 6 bases and at J to 2 bases, leaving 10 bases not matched to a gene. The CDR3, as DNA: TGTGCCAGCAGTAAAACAGGGGCCCCCACCTACGAGCAGTACTTC. Amino acids: CASSKTGAPTYEQYF.

CDR3 nucleotides: TGTGCCAGCAGCTTAGAGGGACTTCGCACAGATACGCAGTATTTT. Amino acid sequence: CASSLEGLRTDTQYF. The genes are TRBV11-3 and TRBJ2-3; weak D call: TRBD2 (6 bases). The germline V and J ends were trimmed by 0 bases and 1 base, with 8 bases remaining between them. The CDR3 sequence is 15 residues long. Germline values: CDR1 SGHNT, CDR2 YENEEA. The full variable domain, rest sourced from reference TRBV11-3 and TRBJ2-3, is EAGVVQSPRYKIIEKKQPVAFWCNPISGHNTLYWYLQNLGQGPELLIRYENEEAVDDSQLPKDRFSAERLKGVDSTLKIQPAELGDSAVYLCASSLEGLRTDTQYFGPGTRLTVL.

This clone occurred a few times. V gene TRBV18 combines with J gene TRBJ2-4; 8 bases are a match to TRBD1. Germline V gene sequence: CDR1 KGHSH, CDR2 LQKENI. The CDR3 extends over 16 amino acids. V was pared by 6 bases and J by 5 bases, with 12 bases of the junction left unmatched. The CDR3 DNA sequence: TGTGCCAGCTCGCCGCCCTCCGGGACAGGAGAAAACATTCAGTACTTC. Amino acid sequence: CASSPPSGTGENIQYF.

The gene calls are TRBV7-2 and TRBJ1-1; TRBD1 matches at 8 bases. V shed 3 bases, J shed 3 bases, and the junction held 6 bases outside the gene matches. This CDR3 has 15 residues. The germline V gene has CDR1 SGHTA and CDR2 FQGNSA. The CDR3 DNA sequence: TGTGCCAGCAGCTTTGGACAGGGTGGTTACACTGAAGCTTTCTTT. Amino acid sequence: CASSFGQGGYTEAFF.

This clone has just one count. CDR3 sequence reads: CASSLGQGEDYSNQPQHF. In DNA form, the CDR3 reads TGTGCCAGCAGCTTAGGACAGGGGGAGGATTATAGCAATCAGCCCCAGCATTTT. The gene calls are TRBV7-3 and TRBJ1-5; 10 bases map to TRBD1. Looked up from germline, CDR1 is SGHTA and CDR2 is FQGTGA. The V gene end was trimmed by 2 bases and the J gene end by 0 bases; junction bases not matched to a gene: 7. The CDR3 totals 18 residues.

This chain joins TRBV7-9 and TRBJ2-7, with 8 positions matching TRBD2. The ends lost 3 bases at V and 1 base at J; junction bases unmatched: 2. This CDR3 is built from 14 residues. Per germline, CDR1 SEHNR and CDR2 FQNEAQ (reference sequence). The DNA for the CDR3 is TGTGCCAGCAGCTTTGGCGGGGGGTCCTACGAGCAGTACTTC. This encodes CASSFGGGSYEQYF. Looking up the rest from reference TRBV7-9 and TRBJ2-7 gives the full variable domain: DTGVSQNPRHKITKRGQNVTFRCDPISEHNRLYWYRQTLGQGPEFLTYFQNEAQLEKSRLLSDRFSAERPKGSFSTLEIQRTEQGDSAMYLCASSFGGGSYEQYFGPGTRLTVT.

This clone was counted only a few times. V gene TRBV9 combines with J gene TRBJ1-1; D is ambiguous. Germline CDR1 is SGDLS and CDR2 is YYNGEE. Trimming stripped 0 bases from V and 3 bases from J, with 6 bases between. The CDR3 spans 13 residues. Here the CDR3 reads CASSVGGDTEAFF. CDR3 in DNA: TGTGCCAGCAGCGTAGGAGGAGACACTGAAGCTTTCTTT.

The chain uses TRBV27 and TRBJ1-1; 7 positions match TRBD1. V gave up 0 bases and J gave up 6 bases; unmatched junction bases: 7. Per germline, CDR1 MNHEY and CDR2 SMNVEV (reference sequence). CDR3 length: 15 amino acids. The CDR3 DNA reads as TGTGCCAGCAGTTTATCGCGGACAGGCAGGGCTGAAGCTTTCTTT. Translating it yields CASSLSRTGRAEAFF.

The rearrangement joins TRBV25-1 to TRBJ1-2; no firm D call. Germline CDR1 is MGHDK and CDR2 is SYGVNS. CDR3 length equals 15 residues. V dropped 2 bases and J dropped 0 bases, with 10 bases sitting between them. CDR3 sequence: CASSEPAASNYGYTF. CDR3 in DNA: TGTGCCAGCAGTGAACCCGCGGCCTCTAACTATGGCTACACCTTC.

This clone was seen a handful of times. The rearrangement uses TRBV10-3 and TRBJ1-1; 9 bases fit TRBD1. J gave up 0 bases and V 6 bases, and 5 bases lay outside the gene matches. Germline-derived CDR1 and CDR2 are ENHRY and SYGVKD. The CDR3 length is 15 residues. The CDR3 DNA reads TGTGCCATCAGGAGGGACAGGGAGATGAACACTGAAGCTTTCTTT. Amino acid sequence: CAIRRDREMNTEAFF.

The chain uses TRBV6-5 and TRBJ2-7; 9 bases fit TRBD2. In germline, CDR1 is MNHEY, CDR2 SVGAGI. V lost 4 bases to trimming and J lost 5 bases; unmatched junction nucleotides: 12. CDR3 length: 16 amino acids. CDR3 nucleotides: TGTGCCAGCAGTTCCGGCCCTGCGGGGGGGCAGGACGAGCAGTACTTC. Amino acids: CASSSGPAGGQDEQYF.

This clone was observed a few times. The rearrangement joins TRBV7-2 to TRBJ2-7, with 10 bases lining up with TRBD2. V was pared by 3 bases and J by 7 bases, with 3 bases of the junction left unmatched. The length of the CDR3 is 13 residues. Germline-derived CDR1 and CDR2 are SGHTA and FQGNSA. The CDR3, as DNA: TGTGCCAGCAGCTTTAGCGGGGGGAATGAGCAGTACTTC. Its protein product is CASSFSGGNEQYF.

This clone was detected a few times. The genes are TRBV11-1 and TRBJ2-5, with D perhaps TRBD2 (6 bases). Germline CDR1 reads SGHAT; CDR2 reads FQDESV (reference sequence). V was shortened by 5 bases and J by 5 bases, with 21 bases between the two germline ends. This CDR3 has 16 amino acids. The CDR3 nucleotides are TGTGCCAGCAGCCGATTAATCGGAGGGGCGGCGGAGACCCAGTACTTC. Protein: CASSRLIGGAAETQYF.

V and J are TRBV5-1 and TRBJ1-2, with 8 nucleotides matching TRBD1. This CDR3 region has 14 residues. V trimming: 5 bases; J trimming: 5 bases; junction bases outside the gene matches: 8. The germline CDR1 and CDR2 sequences are SGHRS and YFSETQ. The CDR3 nucleotides are TGCGCCAGCAGAAAGGACAGGGAGGGTTATGGCTACACCTTC. It yields the protein CASRKDREGYGYTF.

The chain uses TRBV6-6 and TRBJ1-2, with 7 nucleotides matching TRBD1. CDR3 size: 11 residues. Germline V gene sequence: CDR1 MNHNY, CDR2 SVGAGI (reference sequence). The V gene end was trimmed by 8 bases and the J gene end by 7 bases; junction bases not matched to a gene: 4. DNA of the CDR3: TGTGCCAGCTCGGGGACAGCTGGCTACACCTTC. Translation: CASSGTAGYTF.

This chain uses TRBV29-1 with TRBJ2-1; a possible D gene is TRBD2 (6 bases). The length of the CDR3 is 12 residues. Between the trimmed V and J ends, which lost 4 bases and 5 bases, there was a span of 9 bases. From germline, CDR1 is SQVTM and CDR2 ANQGSEA. Here the CDR3 reads CSVGDSNNEQFF. The CDR3 DNA sequence: TGCAGCGTTGGGGACTCTAACAATGAGCAGTTCTTC.